This T cell receptor beta chain was identified during a study of blood T cell repertoires in COVID-19. Study overall: The United States, Italy and Spain supplied acute and convalescent COVID-19 samples. Sample material is recorded as cDNA or gDNA derived from T cells, B-cell-depleted T cells, or PBMCs.

The table lists this clone with a few counts. Original processing notes: Estimation of nucleated cell counts relied on the amplification of reference gene primers. Produced via immunoSEQ multiplex PCR; TCRdb's table is partial and in-frame only. V, J and clone size are taken as reported in that table, and D and trimming were inferred from the DNA itself. The sample lists about 27,000 clones, around 61% occurring once. Germline trimming cut 5 bases from V and 0 bases from J; bases unmatched to any gene: 3. Germline values: CDR1 SGHNT, CDR2 YENEEA. The CDR3 runs to 14 residues. Sequencing input: peripheral blood. This sequence joins TRBV11-3 and TRBJ1-1; 7 bases match TRBD1. The clonotype originates from a man in his sixties with active or convalescent COVID-19. The CDR3 region is CASSKQGLNTEAFF. DNA for the CDR3: TGTGCCAGCAGCAAACAGGGGTTGAACACTGAAGCTTTCTTT.